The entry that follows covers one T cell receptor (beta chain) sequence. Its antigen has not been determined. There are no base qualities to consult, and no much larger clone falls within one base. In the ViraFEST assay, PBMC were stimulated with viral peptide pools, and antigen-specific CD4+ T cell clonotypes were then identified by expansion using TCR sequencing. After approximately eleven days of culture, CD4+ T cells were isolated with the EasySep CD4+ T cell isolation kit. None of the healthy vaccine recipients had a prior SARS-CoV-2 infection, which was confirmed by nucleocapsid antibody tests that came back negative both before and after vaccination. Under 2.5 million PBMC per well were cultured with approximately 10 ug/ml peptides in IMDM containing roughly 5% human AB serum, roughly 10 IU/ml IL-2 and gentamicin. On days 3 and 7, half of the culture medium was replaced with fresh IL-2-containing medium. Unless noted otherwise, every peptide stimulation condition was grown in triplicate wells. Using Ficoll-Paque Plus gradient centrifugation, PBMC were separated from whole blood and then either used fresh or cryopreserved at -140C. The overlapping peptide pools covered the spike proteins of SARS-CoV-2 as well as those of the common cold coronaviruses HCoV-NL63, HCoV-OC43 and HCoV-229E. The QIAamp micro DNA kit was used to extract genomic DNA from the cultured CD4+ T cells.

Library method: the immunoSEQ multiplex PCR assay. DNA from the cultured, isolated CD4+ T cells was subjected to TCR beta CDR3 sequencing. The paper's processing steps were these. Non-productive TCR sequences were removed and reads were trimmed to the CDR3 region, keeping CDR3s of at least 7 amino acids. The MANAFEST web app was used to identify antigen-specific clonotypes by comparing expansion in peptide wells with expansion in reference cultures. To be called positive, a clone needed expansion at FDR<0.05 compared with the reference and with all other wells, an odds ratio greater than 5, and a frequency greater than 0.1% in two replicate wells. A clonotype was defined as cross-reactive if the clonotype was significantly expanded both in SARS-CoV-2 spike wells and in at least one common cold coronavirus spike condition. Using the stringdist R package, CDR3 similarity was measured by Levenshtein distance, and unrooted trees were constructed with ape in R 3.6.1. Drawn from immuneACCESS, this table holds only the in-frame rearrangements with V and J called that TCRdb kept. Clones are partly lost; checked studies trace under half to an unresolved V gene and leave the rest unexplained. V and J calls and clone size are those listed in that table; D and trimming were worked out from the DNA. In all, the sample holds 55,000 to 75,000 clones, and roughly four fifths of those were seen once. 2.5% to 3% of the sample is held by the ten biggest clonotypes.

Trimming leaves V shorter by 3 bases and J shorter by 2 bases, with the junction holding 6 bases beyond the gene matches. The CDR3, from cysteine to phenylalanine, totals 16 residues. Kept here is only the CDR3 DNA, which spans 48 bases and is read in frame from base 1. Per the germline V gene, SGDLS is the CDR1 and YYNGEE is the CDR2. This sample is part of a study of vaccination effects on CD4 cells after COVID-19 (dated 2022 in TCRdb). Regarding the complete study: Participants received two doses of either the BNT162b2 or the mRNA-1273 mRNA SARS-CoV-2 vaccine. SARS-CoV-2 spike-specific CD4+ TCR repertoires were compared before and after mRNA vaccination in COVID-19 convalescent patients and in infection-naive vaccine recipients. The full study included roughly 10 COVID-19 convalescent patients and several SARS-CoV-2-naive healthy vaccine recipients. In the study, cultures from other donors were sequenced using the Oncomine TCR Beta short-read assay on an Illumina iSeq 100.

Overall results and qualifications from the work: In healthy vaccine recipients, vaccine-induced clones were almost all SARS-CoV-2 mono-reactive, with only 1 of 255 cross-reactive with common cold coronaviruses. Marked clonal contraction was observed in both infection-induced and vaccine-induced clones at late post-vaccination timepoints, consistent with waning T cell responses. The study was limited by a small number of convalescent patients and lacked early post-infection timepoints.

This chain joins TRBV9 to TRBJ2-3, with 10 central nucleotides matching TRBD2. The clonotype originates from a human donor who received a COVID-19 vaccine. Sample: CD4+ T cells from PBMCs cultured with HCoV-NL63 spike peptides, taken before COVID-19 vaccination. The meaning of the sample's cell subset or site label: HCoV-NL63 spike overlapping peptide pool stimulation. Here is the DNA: TGTGCCAGCAGCGCAGTACTAGCGGGGACCACAGATACGCAGTATTTT. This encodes CASSAVLAGTTDTQYF. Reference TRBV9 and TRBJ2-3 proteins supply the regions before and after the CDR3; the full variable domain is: DSGVTQTPKHLITATGQRVTLRCSPRSGDLSVYWYQQSLDQGLQFLIQYYNGEERAKGNILERFSAQQFPDLHSELNLSSLELGDSALYFCASSAVLAGTTDTQYFGPGTRLTVL.